Reported below is one TCR beta chain. The CDR3 runs to 16 residues. Between the trimmed V and J ends, which lost 4 bases and 3 bases, there was a span of 19 bases. Germline CDR1 SGHTA, CDR2 FQGNSA. Peripheral blood genomic DNA, not sorted cells or RNA, was the template. The data were taken from a study of T cell repertoires in aging, cancer and after chemotherapy. About the study: Donor ages fell into six groups from 30 or younger up to 70 or older.

A mixed TRB-A/B primer pool amplified rearranged TRB by multiplex touch-down PCR. TCRdb called the multiplex PCR reads again in MiXCR, with one record for every CDR3 protein. The sample includes roughly 2,100 distinct CDR3 sequences, roughly 28% of them seen just once. This TCR was sampled from a human donor in good health. The sequencing sample was made of blood. The chain joins TRBV7-2 to TRBJ2-7; D might be TRBD1 (6 bases). As DNA, the CDR3 is TGTGCCAGCAGCTACAGGTTCGTCACAGGGAGCTACGAGCAGTACTTC. Its protein product is CASSYRFVTGSYEQYF.